One sample yielded the 17 T cell receptor beta chains listed below, sequenced in a study of cytomegalovirus exposure and HLA in healthy donors. PCR involved 60 Vbeta and 13 Jbeta primers. The table came from immunoSEQ multiplex PCR; TCRdb's copy has only in-frame clones and leaves some out. The sample lists about 130,000 clones; 80% were seen once. Sequencing was performed on PBMCs. Source of these receptors: a female donor in good health and CMV-seronegative.

V is TRBV7-9 and J is TRBJ2-3; TRBD2 matches 7 bases. Losses at the gene ends were 0 bases for V and 5 bases for J; bases not matched to a gene: 11. Looked up from germline, CDR1 is SEHNR and CDR2 is FQNEAQ (reference sequence). This CDR3 is built from 17 residues. CDR3 sequence reads: CASSLAIGRIAGDTQYF. CDR3 sequence (DNA): TGTGCCAGCAGCTTAGCCATAGGTCGTATAGCGGGAGATACGCAGTATTTT.

CDR3 sequence: CASSDRGGAWETQYF. The CDR3 nucleotides read TGTGCCAGCAGCGATAGAGGGGGGGCCTGGGAGACCCAGTACTTC. The gene calls are TRBV9 and TRBJ2-5; the D gene is possibly TRBD2 (7 bases). CDR1 is SGDLS and CDR2 is YYNGEE in the germline V gene. The CDR3 is 15 amino acids. Trimming left V 3 bases short and J 5 bases short, with 17 bases between.

This chain uses TRBV19 with TRBJ1-5; 10 bases map to TRBD1. This CDR3 has 15 amino acids. V was pared by 4 bases and J by 6 bases, with 6 bases of the junction left unmatched. The V gene's germline CDR1 is LNHDA and CDR2 SQIVND (reference sequence). CDR3 sequence reads: CASSTRDRGGQPQHF. The CDR3, as DNA: TGTGCCAGTAGTACCAGGGACAGGGGCGGTCAGCCCCAGCATTTT.

The rearrangement joins TRBV28 to TRBJ1-2, with TRBD1 as a possible D gene (5 bases). This CDR3 spans 15 amino acids. Germline loops: CDR1 MDHEN, CDR2 SYDVKM. V shed 4 bases and J shed 3 bases, with 15 bases lying between them. In DNA, the CDR3 is TGTGCCAGCAGTTCAATCCGACAGAATGACTATGGCTACACCTTC. Translated: CASSSIRQNDYGYTF.

With respect to this clone: This specimen includes other DNA sequences encoding the same CDR3. V gene TRBV5-1 combines with J gene TRBJ1-1; possibly TRBD1 for D (5 bases). The CDR3 loop spans 14 amino acids. Trimming shortened V by 0 bases and J by 2 bases, and 8 bases separated the two germline ends. CDR1 and CDR2 from the germline V gene are SGHRS and YFSETQ. CDR3 DNA: TGCGCCAGCAGCTTGGAAGGGGCCAACACTGAAGCTTTCTTT. This gives the protein CASSLEGANTEAFF.

V gene TRBV7-9 combines with J gene TRBJ2-1, with a possible D match to TRBD1 (5 bases). The CDR3 extends over 11 amino acids. Deletions cut 9 bases from V and 6 bases from J, with 9 bases between. The germline CDR1 and CDR2 sequences are SEHNR and FQNEAQ (reference sequence). CDR3 nucleotides: TGTGCCAGTCGGCAGGGCAATGAGCAGTTCTTC. Residues: CASRQGNEQFF.

The V call is TRBV5-1, the J call TRBJ2-1, with a weak D call TRBD1 (6 bases). In germline, CDR1 is SGHRS, CDR2 YFSETQ. The CDR3 length is 17 residues. Trimming cost V 4 bases and J 15 bases, with 32 bases left between them. In DNA form, the CDR3 reads TGCGCCAGCAGCATTACCGGGACACAATTCGGGCCTTCGCGAACGTTCTTC. It encodes CASSITGTQFGPSRTFF.

This chain joins TRBV5-4 and TRBJ2-5; 7 bases fit TRBD1. There are 15 residues in the CDR3. The junction had 9 bases not matched to a gene; V was cut back by 2 bases and J by 5 bases. Germline CDR1 and CDR2: SGHNT and YYREEE (reference sequence). CDR3: CASSFPGGRSETQYF. CDR3 nucleotides: TGTGCCAGCAGCTTCCCAGGGGGTCGGAGCGAGACCCAGTACTTC.

CDR3 loop: CASSAHGGLYNEQFF. CDR3 DNA: TGCGCCAGCAGCGCACACGGGGGGCTCTACAATGAGCAGTTCTTC. The chain has TRBV5-1 and TRBJ2-1, with D possibly TRBD2 on 7 matching bases. V was cut by 4 bases and J by 3 bases, with 14 bases left in between. The CDR3 spans 15 residues. Germline assignment: CDR1 SGHRS and CDR2 YFSETQ. Full variable domain (missing parts from reference TRBV5-1 and TRBJ2-1): KAGVTQTPRYLIKTRGQQVTLSCSPISGHRSVSWYQQTPGQGLQFLFEYFSETQRNKGNFPGRFSGRQFSNSRSEMNVSTLELGDSALYLCASSAHGGLYNEQFFGPGTRLTVL.

CDR3 residues: CASSFTGLYNEQFF. The CDR3 region has the DNA TGTGCCAGCAGTTTCACGGGACTTTACAATGAGCAGTTCTTC. V gene TRBV27 combines with J gene TRBJ2-1, with a weak D call TRBD2 (6 bases). CDR3 length equals 14 residues. V dropped 3 bases and J dropped 4 bases, with 10 bases sitting between them. Germline values: CDR1 MNHEY, CDR2 SMNVEV (reference sequence).

V is TRBV7-3 and J is TRBJ2-2; TRBD2 matches at 8 bases. V shed 6 bases and J 7 bases; nucleotides not matched to a gene: 16. This CDR3 has 17 residues. Germline V gene data show CDR1 as SGHTA and CDR2 as FQGTGA. This CDR3 reads CASRAGGTSIKGGELFF. As DNA, the CDR3 is TGTGCCAGCAGGGCCGGCGGGACTAGTATTAAGGGCGGGGAGCTGTTTTTT.

In this sample, this clone turned up once. The rearrangement joins TRBV9 to TRBJ1-2; 9 bases line up with TRBD1. Germline trimming cut 0 bases from V and 5 bases from J; bases unmatched to any gene: 2. The germline gives CDR1 SGDLS, CDR2 YYNGEE. This CDR3 is 14 amino acids long. The CDR3 bases are TGTGCCAGCAGCGTAGACGGGACAGGGTATGGCTACACCTTC. Protein: CASSVDGTGYGYTF.

The gene calls are TRBV6-1 and TRBJ2-7, with 7 bases identical to TRBD1. The CDR3 is 16 amino acids. J was trimmed by 0 bases and V by 3 bases; bases with no gene match: 8. Germline-derived CDR1 and CDR2 are MNHNS and SASEGT. The CDR3 coding sequence is TGTGCCAGCAGTGAGGAAACAGGGGCCAGCTCCTACGAGCAGTACTTC. It translates to CASSEETGASSYEQYF.

The rearrangement joins TRBV11-3 to TRBJ1-6; TRBD1 matches at 7 bases. The V segment lost 1 base and the J segment 8 bases; nucleotides outside the gene matches: 8. This CDR3 spans 16 amino acids. Germline V gene data show CDR1 as SGHNT and CDR2 as YENEEA. The CDR3 bases are TGTGCCAGCAGCTTAGGGGGACAGTGGGTCCATTCACCCCTCCACTTT. This encodes CASSLGGQWVHSPLHF.

The chain uses TRBV18 and TRBJ1-2; tentatively, D is TRBD1 (6 bases). Germline CDR1 KGHSH, CDR2 LQKENI. The CDR3 consists of 16 residues. Between the trimmed V and J ends, which lost 1 base and 4 bases, there was a span of 16 bases. The CDR3: CASSPQGGTGGYGYTF. The CDR3 DNA reads as TGTGCCAGCTCACCACAGGGGGGGACCGGAGGCTATGGCTACACCTTC.

The chain employs TRBV7-9 and TRBJ2-1; D gene unclear. The CDR3 covers 12 residues. The germline V and J ends were trimmed by 8 bases and 2 bases, with 7 bases remaining between them. Germline V gives CDR1 SEHNR, CDR2 FQNEAQ (reference sequence). CDR3 sequence: CASSTPYNEQFF. As DNA, the CDR3 is TGTGCCAGCTCGACTCCCTACAATGAGCAGTTCTTC.

V usage is TRBV18 and J usage is TRBJ2-1, with TRBD1 identical over 10 bases. The germline CDR1 and CDR2 sequences are KGHSH and LQKENI. V dropped 1 base and J dropped 8; count of bases not matched to a gene: 11. The length of the CDR3 is 17 residues. The CDR3 reads CASSPRGGTGAAHEQFF. CDR3 coding DNA: TGTGCCAGCTCACCACGGGGGGGGACAGGGGCCGCCCATGAGCAGTTCTTC.